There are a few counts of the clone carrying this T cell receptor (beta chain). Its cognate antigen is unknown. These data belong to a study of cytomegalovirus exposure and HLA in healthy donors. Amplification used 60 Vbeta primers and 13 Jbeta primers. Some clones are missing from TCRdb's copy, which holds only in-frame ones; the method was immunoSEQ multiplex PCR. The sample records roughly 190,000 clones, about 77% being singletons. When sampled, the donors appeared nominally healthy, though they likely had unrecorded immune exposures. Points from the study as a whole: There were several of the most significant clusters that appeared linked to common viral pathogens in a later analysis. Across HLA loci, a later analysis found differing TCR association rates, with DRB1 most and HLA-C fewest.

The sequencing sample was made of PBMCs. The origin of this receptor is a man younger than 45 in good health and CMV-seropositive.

The CDR3 is CASRGETQYF. Written as DNA, the CDR3 is TGTGCCAGCCGGGGGGAGACCCAGTACTTC. The V gene is TRBV11-2, the J gene TRBJ2-5; maybe TRBD2 (6 bases). CDR1 is SGHAT, CDR2 FQNNGV, per germline. Trimming left V 8 bases short and J 5 bases short, with 6 bases between. The CDR3 is 10 residues long.